This T cell receptor (beta chain) was identified in a study (dated by TCRdb to about 2022). TCR beta chain repertoires were profiled by survey-level sequencing on the immunoSEQ platform. The study's processing was this. CDR3 amino acid length spectratypes and V-J pairing frequencies were compared, and repertoire diversity was measured with the inverse Simpson index. TCR beta CDR3 sequences were matched against VDJdb to annotate clonotypes specific to SARS-CoV-2, CMV, influenza A and EBV. TCRdb mirrors the immuneACCESS table, restricted to in-frame sequences. Some clones are absent from its copies; in checked studies, under half trace to an unresolved V gene, and the reason for the others is unknown. V and J calls and clone size are as listed in that table; D and trimming were resolved from the DNA. The sample table shows about 68,000 clones, and 90% to 95% are seen once. The top ten clonotypes cover around 4.5% of the sample.

This clone appeared a single time. This clone's antigen is unknown. Qualities for individual bases were not recorded, and no much larger clone is one base off. Study-wide conclusions, independent of this receptor: Further investigation, including longitudinal sampling and assessment of a control group, is stated by the authors to be required.

For TCR beta sequencing, genomic DNA was taken from unsorted PBMCs, and those PBMCs had been isolated from peripheral blood. From cysteine to phenylalanine, the CDR3 is 15 amino acids long. Of all the DNA, just the CDR3 is kept, 45 bases in frame from base 1. The germline V gene (reference sequence) gives CDR1 as LNHDA and CDR2 as SQIVND. V loses 8 bases, J loses 7 bases, and the germline ends lie 20 bases apart. The chain couples TRBV19 to TRBJ1-4; perhaps TRBD1 is the D gene, with 6 bases matching. This receptor was taken from a man aged 35 to 55 with rheumatoid arthritis. Sequencing was performed on PBMCs. The CDR3 amino acid sequence is: CASAPPRGQGEKLFF. The nucleotides are TGTGCCAGTGCCCCTCCCCGGGGGCAAGGTGAAAAACTGTTTTTT.